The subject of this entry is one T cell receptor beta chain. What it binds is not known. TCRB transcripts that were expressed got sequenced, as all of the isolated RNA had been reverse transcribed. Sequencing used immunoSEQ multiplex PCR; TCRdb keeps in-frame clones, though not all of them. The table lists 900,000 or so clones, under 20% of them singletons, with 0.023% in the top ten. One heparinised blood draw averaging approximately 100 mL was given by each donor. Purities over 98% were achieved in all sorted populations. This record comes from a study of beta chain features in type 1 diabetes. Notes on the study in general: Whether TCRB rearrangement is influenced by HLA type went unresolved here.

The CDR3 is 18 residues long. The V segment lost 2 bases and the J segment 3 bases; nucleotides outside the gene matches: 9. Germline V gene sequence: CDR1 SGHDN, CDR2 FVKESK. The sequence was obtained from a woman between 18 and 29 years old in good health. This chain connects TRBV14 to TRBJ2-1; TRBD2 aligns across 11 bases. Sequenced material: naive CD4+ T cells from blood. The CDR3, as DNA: TGTGCCAGCAGCCAAAAAACGAGACTAGCGGGACTCTACAATGAGCAGTTCTTC. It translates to CASSQKTRLAGLYNEQFF.